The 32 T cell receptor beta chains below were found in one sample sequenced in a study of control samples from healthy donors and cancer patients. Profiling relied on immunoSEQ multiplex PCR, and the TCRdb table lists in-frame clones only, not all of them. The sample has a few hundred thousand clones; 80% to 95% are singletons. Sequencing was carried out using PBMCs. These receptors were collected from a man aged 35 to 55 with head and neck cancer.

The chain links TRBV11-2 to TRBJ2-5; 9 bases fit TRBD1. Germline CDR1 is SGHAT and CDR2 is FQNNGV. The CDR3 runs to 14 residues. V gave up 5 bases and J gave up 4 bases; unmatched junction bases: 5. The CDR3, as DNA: TGTGCCAGCAGCGTACAGGGGGCGGGAGAGACCCAGTACTTC. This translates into CASSVQGAGETQYF.

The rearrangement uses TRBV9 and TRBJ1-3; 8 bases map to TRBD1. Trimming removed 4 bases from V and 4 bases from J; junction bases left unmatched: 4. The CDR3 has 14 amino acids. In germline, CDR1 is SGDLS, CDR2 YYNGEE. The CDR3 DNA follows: TGTGCCAGCAGCACTCGGACAGGGGGAAACACCATATATTTT. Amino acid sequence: CASSTRTGGNTIYF.

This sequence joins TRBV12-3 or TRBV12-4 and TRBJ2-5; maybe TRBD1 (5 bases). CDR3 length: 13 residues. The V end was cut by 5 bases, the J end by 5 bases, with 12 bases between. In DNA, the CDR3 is TGTGCCAGCAGTCCCAGGGTATGGGAGACCCAGTACTTC. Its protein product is CASSPRVWETQYF.

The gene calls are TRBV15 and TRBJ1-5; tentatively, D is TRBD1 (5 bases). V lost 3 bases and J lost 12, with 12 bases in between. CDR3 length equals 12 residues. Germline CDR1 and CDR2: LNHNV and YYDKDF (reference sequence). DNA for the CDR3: TGTGCCACCAGCAGGGACCGGGGCAGCCAGCATTTT. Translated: CATSRDRGSQHF.

CDR3 bases: TGTGCCAGCAGTTACGGGCGGGGGGGTAATGAGCAGTTCTTC. It yields the protein CASSYGRGGNEQFF. The genes are TRBV6-5 and TRBJ2-1; 9 bases map to TRBD2. CDR3 length: 14 residues. V was pared by 2 bases and J by 7 bases, with 3 bases of the junction left unmatched. Looked up from germline, CDR1 is MNHEY and CDR2 is SVGAGI.

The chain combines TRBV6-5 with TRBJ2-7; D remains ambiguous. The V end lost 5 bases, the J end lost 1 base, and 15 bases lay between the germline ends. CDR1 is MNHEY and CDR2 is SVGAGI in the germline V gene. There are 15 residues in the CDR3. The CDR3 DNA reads TGTGCCAGCAGTCTGGTCGAGAGCAGGTCCTACGAGCAGTACTTC. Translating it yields CASSLVESRSYEQYF.

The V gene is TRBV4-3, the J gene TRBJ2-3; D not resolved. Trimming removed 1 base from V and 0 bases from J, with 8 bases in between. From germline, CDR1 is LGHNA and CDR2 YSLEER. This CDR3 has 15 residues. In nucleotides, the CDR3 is TGCGCCAGCAGCCAAGCCTCGCGGAGCACAGATACGCAGTATTTT. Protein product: CASSQASRSTDTQYF.

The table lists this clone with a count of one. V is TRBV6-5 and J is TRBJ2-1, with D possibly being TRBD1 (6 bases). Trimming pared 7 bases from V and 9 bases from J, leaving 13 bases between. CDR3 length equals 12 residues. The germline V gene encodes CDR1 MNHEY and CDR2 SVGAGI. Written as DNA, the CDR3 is TGTGCCAGCACCCAAAGGGGGAGTGAGCAGTTCTTC. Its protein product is CASTQRGSEQFF.

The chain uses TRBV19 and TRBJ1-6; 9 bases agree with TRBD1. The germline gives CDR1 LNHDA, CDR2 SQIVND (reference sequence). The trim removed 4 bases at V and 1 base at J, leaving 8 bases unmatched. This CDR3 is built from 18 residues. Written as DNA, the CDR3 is TGTGCCAGTAGTAGGACAGGGGAAGGTGGGTCCTATAATTCACCCCTCCACTTT. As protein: CASSRTGEGGSYNSPLHF. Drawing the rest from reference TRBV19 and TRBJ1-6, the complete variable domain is DGGITQSPKYLFRKEGQNVTLSCEQNLNHDAMYWYRQDPGQGLRLIYYSQIVNDFQKGDIAEGYSVSREKKESFPLTVTSAQKNPTAFYLCASSRTGEGGSYNSPLHFGNGTRLTVT.

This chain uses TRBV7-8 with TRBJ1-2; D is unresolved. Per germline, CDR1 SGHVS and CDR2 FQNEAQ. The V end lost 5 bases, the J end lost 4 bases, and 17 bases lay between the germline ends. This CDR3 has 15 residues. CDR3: CASSPRTPNSYGYTF. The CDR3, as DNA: TGTGCCAGCAGCCCGAGGACGCCGAACAGCTATGGCTACACCTTC.

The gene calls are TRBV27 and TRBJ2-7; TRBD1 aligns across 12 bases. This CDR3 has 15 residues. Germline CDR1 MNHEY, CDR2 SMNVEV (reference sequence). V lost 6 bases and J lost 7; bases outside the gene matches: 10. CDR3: CASSSGTGGSREQYF. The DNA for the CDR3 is TGTGCCAGCAGCTCCGGGACAGGGGGCTCGAGGGAGCAGTACTTC.

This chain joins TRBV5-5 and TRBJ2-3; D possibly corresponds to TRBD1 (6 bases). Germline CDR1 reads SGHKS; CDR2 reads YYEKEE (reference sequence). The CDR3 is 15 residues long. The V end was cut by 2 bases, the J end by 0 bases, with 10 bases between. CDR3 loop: CASSFTGYSTDTQYF. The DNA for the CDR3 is TGTGCCAGCAGCTTCACAGGGTATAGCACAGATACGCAGTATTTT.

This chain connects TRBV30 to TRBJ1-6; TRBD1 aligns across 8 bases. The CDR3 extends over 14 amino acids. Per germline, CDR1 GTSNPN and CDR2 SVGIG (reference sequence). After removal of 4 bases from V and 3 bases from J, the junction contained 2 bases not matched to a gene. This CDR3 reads CAWIDRGYNSPLHF. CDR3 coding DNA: TGTGCCTGGATTGACAGGGGCTATAATTCACCCCTCCACTTT.

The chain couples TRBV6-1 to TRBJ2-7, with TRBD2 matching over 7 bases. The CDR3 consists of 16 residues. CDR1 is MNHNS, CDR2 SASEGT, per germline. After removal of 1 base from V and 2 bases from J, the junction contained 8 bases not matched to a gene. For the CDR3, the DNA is TGTGCCAGCAGTGAAGAGGCGGGGGAATATCCCTACGAGCAGTACTTC. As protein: CASSEEAGEYPYEQYF.

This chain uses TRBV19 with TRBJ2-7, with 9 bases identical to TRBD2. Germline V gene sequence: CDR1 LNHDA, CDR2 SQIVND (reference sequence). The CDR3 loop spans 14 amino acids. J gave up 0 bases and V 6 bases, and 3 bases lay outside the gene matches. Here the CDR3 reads CASRVSGSSYEQYF. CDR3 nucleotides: TGTGCCAGTAGGGTTAGCGGGAGCTCCTACGAGCAGTACTTC. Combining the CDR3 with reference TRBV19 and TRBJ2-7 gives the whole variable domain DGGITQSPKYLFRKEGQNVTLSCEQNLNHDAMYWYRQDPGQGLRLIYYSQIVNDFQKGDIAEGYSVSREKKESFPLTVTSAQKNPTAFYLCASRVSGSSYEQYFGPGTRLTVT.

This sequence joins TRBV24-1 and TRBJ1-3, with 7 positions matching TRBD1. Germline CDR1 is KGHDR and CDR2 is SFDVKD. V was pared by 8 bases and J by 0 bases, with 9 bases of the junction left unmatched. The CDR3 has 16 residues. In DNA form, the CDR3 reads TGTGCCACCAAACCAGGGGGGCTTGTCTCTGGAAACACCATATATTTT. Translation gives CATKPGGLVSGNTIYF.

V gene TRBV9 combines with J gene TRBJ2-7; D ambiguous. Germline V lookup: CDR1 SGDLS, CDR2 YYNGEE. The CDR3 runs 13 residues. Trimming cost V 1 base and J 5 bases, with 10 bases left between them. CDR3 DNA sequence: TGTGCCAGCAGCGTATCTCCCCTCCACGAGCAGTACTTC. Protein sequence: CASSVSPLHEQYF.

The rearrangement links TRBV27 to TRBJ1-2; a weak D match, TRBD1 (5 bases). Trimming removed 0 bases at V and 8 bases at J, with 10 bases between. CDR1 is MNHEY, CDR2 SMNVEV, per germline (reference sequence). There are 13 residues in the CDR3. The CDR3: CASSLSRGKGYTF. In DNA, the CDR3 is TGTGCCAGCAGTTTATCGCGGGGGAAAGGCTACACCTTC.

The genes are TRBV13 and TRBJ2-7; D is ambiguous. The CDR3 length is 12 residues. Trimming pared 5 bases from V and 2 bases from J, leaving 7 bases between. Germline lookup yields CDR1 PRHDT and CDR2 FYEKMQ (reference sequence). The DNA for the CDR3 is TGTGCCAGCAGCCCTGGCACCTACGAGCAGTACTTC. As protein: CASSPGTYEQYF.

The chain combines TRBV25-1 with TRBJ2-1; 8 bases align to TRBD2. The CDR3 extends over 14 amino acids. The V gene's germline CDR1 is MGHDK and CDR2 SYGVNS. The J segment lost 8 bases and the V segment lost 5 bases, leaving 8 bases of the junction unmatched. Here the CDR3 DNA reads TGTGCCAGCAGTCCCCTAGCGGGTGCGGATGAGCAGTTCTTC. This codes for CASSPLAGADEQFF.

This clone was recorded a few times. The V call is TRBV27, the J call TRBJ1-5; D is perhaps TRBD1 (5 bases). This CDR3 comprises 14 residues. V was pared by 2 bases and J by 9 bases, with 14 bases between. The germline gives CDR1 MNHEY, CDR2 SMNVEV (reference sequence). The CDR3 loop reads CASSLGQRGRPQHF. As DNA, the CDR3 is TGTGCCAGCAGTTTAGGGCAGAGGGGTCGGCCCCAGCATTTT.

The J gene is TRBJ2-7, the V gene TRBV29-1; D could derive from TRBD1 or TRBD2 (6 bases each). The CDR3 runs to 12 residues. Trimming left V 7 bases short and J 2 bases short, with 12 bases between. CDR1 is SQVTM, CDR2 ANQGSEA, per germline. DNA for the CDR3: TGCAGCGGGACGGGGGCAGCCTACGAGCAGTACTTC. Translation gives CSGTGAAYEQYF.

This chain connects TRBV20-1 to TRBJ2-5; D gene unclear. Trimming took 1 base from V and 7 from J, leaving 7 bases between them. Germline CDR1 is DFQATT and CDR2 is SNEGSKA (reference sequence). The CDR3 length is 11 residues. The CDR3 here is CSARVRGTQYF. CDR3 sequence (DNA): TGCAGTGCTAGAGTAAGAGGGACCCAGTACTTC.

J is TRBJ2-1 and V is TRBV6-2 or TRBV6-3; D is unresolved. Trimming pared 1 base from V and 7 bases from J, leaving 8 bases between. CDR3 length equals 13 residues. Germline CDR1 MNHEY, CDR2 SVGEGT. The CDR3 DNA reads TGTGCCAGCAGTTACTTCAATCAAAATGAGCAGTTCTTC. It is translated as CASSYFNQNEQFF.

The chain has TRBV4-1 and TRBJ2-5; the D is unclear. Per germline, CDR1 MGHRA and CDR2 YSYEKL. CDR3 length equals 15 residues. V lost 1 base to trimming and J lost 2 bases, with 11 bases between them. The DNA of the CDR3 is TGCGCCAGCAGCCAAGCGGTGGCGACTCAAGAGACCCAGTACTTC. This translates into CASSQAVATQETQYF.

CDR3 sequence reads: CASSGGFGNEKLFF. The CDR3 DNA is TGTGCCAGCAGTGGGGGTTTTGGCAATGAAAAACTGTTTTTT. The chain has TRBV27 and TRBJ1-4; D is possibly TRBD1 (5 bases). V lost 5 bases to trimming and J lost 5 bases, with 12 bases between them. Germline lookup yields CDR1 MNHEY and CDR2 SMNVEV (reference sequence). The CDR3 has 14 amino acids. The whole variable domain, filled in from reference TRBV27 and TRBJ1-4, reads EAQVTQNPRYLITVTGKKLTVTCSQNMNHEYMSWYRQDPGLGLRQIYYSMNVEVTDKGDVPEGYKVSRKEKRNFPLILESPSPNQTSLYFCASSGGFGNEKLFFGSGTQLSVL.

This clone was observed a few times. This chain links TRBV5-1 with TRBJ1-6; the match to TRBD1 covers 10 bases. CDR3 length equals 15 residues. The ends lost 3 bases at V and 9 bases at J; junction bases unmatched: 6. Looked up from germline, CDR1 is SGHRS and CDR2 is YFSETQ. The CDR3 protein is CASSWAGQGSSPLHF. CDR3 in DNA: TGCGCCAGCAGCTGGGCGGGACAGGGGAGTTCACCCCTCCACTTT.

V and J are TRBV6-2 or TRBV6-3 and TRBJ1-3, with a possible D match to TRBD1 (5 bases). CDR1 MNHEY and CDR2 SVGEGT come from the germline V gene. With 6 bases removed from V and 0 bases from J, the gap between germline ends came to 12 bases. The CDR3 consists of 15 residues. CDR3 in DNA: TGTGCCAGCAGCCGCGACAGCCACTCTGGAAACACCATATATTTT. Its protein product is CASSRDSHSGNTIYF.

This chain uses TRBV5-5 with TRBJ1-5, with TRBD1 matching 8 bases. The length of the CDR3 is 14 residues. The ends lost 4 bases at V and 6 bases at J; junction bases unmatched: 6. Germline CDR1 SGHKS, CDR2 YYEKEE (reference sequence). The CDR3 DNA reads TGTGCCAGCAGCACGCAGGGGGCGGTTCAGCCCCAGCATTTT. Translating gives CASSTQGAVQPQHF.

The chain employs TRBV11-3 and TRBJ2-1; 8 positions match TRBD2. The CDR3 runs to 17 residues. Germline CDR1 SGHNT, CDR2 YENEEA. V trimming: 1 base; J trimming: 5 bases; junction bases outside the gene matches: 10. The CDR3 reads CASSLGIGLAGNNEQFF. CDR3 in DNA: TGTGCCAGCAGCTTAGGCATCGGACTAGCAGGGAACAATGAGCAGTTCTTC.

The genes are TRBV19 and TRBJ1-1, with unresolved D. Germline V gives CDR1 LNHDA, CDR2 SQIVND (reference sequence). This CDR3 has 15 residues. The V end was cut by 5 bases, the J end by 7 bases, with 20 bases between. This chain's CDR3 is CASSSREGQNLEAFF. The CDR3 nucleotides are TGTGCCAGTAGTTCACGGGAAGGGCAGAACCTTGAAGCTTTCTTT.

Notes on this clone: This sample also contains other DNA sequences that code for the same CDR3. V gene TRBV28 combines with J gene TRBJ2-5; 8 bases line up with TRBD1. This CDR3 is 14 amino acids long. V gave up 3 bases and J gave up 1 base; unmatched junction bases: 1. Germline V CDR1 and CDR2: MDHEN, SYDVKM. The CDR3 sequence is CASSLDRAQETQYF. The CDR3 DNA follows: TGTGCCAGCAGTTTGGACAGGGCCCAAGAGACCCAGTACTTC.